This T cell receptor beta chain is from a study of blood T cell repertoires in COVID-19. The overall study: Acute and convalescent COVID-19 specimens originated in the United States, Italy and Spain.

The age range of participants was about 18 to 95 years, with residence in approximately 25 US areas. Assignment of participants to cohorts was predicated upon participant-reported clinical history. Someone with COVID-19 had been met by exposed participants within 2 weeks before study entry. CDR1 is SGHAT, CDR2 FQNNGV, per germline. This CDR3 region has 15 residues. Trimming shortened V by 1 base and J by 3 bases, and 13 bases separated the two germline ends. Assay: immunoSEQ multiplex PCR; the TCRdb copy retains only in-frame clones and omits some. Among around 160,000 clones listed, 84% were seen once.

The chain employs TRBV11-2 and TRBJ2-7; no definite D call. The sequenced material came from PBMCs or T cells enriched from blood (not recorded which). The source is a woman aged 45-60 years who had been exposed to COVID-19. The chain's CDR3 is CASSLVTATLYEQYF. The CDR3 bases are TGTGCCAGCAGCTTAGTAACAGCCACCCTCTACGAGCAGTACTTC.